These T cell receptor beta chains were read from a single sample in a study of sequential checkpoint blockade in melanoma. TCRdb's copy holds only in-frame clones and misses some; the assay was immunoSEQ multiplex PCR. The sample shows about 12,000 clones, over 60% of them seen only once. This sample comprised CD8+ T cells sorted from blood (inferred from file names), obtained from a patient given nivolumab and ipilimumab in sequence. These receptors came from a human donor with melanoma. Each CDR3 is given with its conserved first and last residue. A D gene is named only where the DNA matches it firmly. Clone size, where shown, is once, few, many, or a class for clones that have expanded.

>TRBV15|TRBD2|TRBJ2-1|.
CATSRDLGQPGLAELRKQFF
TGTGCCACCAGCAGAGATCTAGGGCAGCCGGGACTAGCTGAACTACGGAAGCAGTTCTTC
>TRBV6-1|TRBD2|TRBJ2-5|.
CASSGLAGIEQYF
TGTGCCAGCTCGGGACTAGCGGGAATAGAGCAGTACTTC
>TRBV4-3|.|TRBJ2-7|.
CASSQGVGGAYEQYF
TGCGCCAGCAGCCAAGGAGTAGGGGGGGCTTACGAGCAGTACTTC
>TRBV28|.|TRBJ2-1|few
CASSLFGNEQFF
TGTGCCAGCAGTTTGTTCGGTAATGAGCAGTTCTTC
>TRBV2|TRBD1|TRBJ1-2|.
CASSEPLPKGAGYGYTF
TGTGCCAGCAGTGAACCCCTCCCGAAGGGGGCGGGCTATGGCTACACCTTC
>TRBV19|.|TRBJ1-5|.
CASLSAEGILRKYQPQHF
TGTGCCAGTCTATCCGCGGAGGGGATATTGAGAAAATATCAGCCCCAGCATTTT
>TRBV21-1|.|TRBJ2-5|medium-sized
CASSNTTGGLPTVLQETQYF
TGTGCCAGCAGCAATACGACAGGGGGCTTACCCACCGTACTCCAAGAGACCCAGTACTTC
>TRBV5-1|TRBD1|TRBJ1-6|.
CASSYTPDREGENSPLHF
TGCGCCAGCAGCTATACTCCGGACAGGGAGGGTGAGAATTCACCCCTCCACTTT
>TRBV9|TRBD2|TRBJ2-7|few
CASSRSGDGSYEQYF
TGTGCCAGCAGCCGTAGCGGGGATGGCTCCTACGAGCAGTACTTC
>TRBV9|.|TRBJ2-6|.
CASTPPLGTRVDGANVLTF
TGTGCCAGCACCCCCCCCCTCGGGACACGGGTCGACGGGGCCAACGTCCTGACTTTC
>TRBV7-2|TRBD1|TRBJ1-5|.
CASSLGTGGGGNQPQHF
TGTGCCAGCAGCTTGGGTACAGGGGGCGGTGGCAATCAGCCCCAGCATTTT
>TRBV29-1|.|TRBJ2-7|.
CSVDSGTDPYEQYF
TGCAGCGTGGACTCCGGGACTGATCCCTACGAGCAGTACTTC
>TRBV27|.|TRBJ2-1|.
CASSPARVGYEQFF
TGTGCCAGCAGTCCGGCCAGGGTGGGGTATGAGCAGTTCTTC
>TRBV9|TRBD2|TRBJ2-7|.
CASSVLSSGNFYEQYF
TGTGCCAGCAGCGTGCTCTCTAGCGGGAATTTCTACGAGCAGTACTTC
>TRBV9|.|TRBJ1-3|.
CASSPTVGAGNTIYF
TGTGCCAGCAGCCCAACAGTGGGAGCTGGAAACACCATATATTTT
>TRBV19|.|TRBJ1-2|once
CASNQAGDYGYTF
TGTGCCAGTAACCAGGCGGGTGACTATGGCTACACCTTC
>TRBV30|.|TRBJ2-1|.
CAWSPGRYNEQFF
TGTGCCTGGAGTCCCGGTCGCTACAATGAGCAGTTCTTC
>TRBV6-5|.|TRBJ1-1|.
CAIRDREVLNTEAFF
TGTGCCATCAGGGACCGGGAGGTACTGAACACTGAAGCTTTCTTT
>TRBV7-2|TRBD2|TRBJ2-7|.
CASSQEGGGAYEQYF
TGTGCCAGCAGCCAAGAGGGCGGGGGTGCCTACGAGCAGTACTTC
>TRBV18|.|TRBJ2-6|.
CASSPGGLTSSGANVLTF
TGTGCCAGCTCACCGGGAGGACTGACCAGCTCTGGGGCCAACGTCCTGACTTTC
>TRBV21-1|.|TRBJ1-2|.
CASSKALTGDGYTF
TGTGCCAGCAGCAAAGCGCTGACAGGGGATGGCTACACCTTC
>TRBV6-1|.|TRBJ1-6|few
CASSEGGTSSSPLHF
TGTGCCAGCAGTGAGGGGGGAACGAGTTCTTCACCCCTCCACTTT
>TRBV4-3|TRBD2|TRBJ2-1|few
CASSQGLTSGGGQFF
TGCGCCAGCAGCCAAGGTTTGACTAGCGGGGGAGGGCAGTTCTTC
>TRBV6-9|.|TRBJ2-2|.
CASSYEGEGAGELFF
TGTGCCAGCAGTTATGAGGGGGAGGGGGCCGGGGAGCTGTTTTTT
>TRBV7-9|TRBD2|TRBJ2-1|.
CASSLGGGILYNEQFF
TGTGCCAGCAGCTTGGGCGGGGGGATTCTCTACAATGAGCAGTTCTTC
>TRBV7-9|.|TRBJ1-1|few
CASSRQGLTEAFF
TGTGCCAGCAGCCGCCAGGGCTTAACTGAAGCTTTCTTT
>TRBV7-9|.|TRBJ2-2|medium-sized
CASSLLAGETGELFF
TGTGCCAGCAGCTTATTGGCAGGGGAGACCGGGGAGCTGTTTTTT
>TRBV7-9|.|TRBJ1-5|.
CASSLAEWPQHF
TGTGCCAGCAGCTTAGCTGAGTGGCCCCAGCATTTT
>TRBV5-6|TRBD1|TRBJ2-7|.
CASSSGTGPYEQYF
TGTGCCAGCAGTTCCGGGACAGGGCCCTACGAGCAGTACTTC
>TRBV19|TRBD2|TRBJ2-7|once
CASAPGLAGSYEQYF
TGTGCCAGTGCTCCGGGACTAGCGGGGTCCTACGAGCAGTACTTC
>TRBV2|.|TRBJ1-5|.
CASSKTEYSNQPQHF
TGTGCCAGCAGTAAGACAGAGTATAGCAATCAGCCCCAGCATTTT
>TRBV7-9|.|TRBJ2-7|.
CASIPGDSYEQYF
TGTGCCAGCATCCCGGGGGACAGCTACGAGCAGTACTTC
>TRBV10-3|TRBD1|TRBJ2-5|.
CAIRRQGAVGETQYF
TGTGCCATCCGTCGGCAGGGGGCGGTAGGTGAGACCCAGTACTTC
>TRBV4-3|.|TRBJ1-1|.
CASSRKSPDLTSIMNTEAFF
TGCGCCAGCAGCCGAAAGTCTCCGGACTTAACCTCGATAATGAACACTGAAGCTTTCTTT
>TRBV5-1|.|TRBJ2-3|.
CASSFRVDTQYF
TGCGCCAGCAGCTTCAGGGTTGATACGCAGTATTTT
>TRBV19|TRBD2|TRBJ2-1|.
CASSIGLAGAHEQFF
TGTGCCAGTAGTATAGGGCTAGCGGGTGCGCATGAGCAGTTCTTC
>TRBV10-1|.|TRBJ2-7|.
CASSDSRSSYEQYF
TGCGCCAGCAGTGATTCCAGGTCCTCCTACGAGCAGTACTTC
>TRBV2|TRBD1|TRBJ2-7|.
CASRRPPGQGTTEQCF
TGTGCCAGCAGACGACCCCCGGGACAGGGTACTACCGAGCAGTGCTTC
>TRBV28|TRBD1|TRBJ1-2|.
CASSTNRGRGYGYTF
TGTGCCAGCAGTACAAACAGGGGGCGCGGCTATGGCTACACCTTC
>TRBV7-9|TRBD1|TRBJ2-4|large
CASSLRDRGKNIQYF
TGTGCCAGCAGCTTAAGGGACAGGGGCAAAAACATTCAGTACTTC
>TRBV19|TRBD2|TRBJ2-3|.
CASSMTSGGYFPDTQYF
TGTGCCAGTAGTATGACTAGCGGGGGGTATTTTCCAGATACGCAGTATTTT
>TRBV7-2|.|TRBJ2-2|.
CATDSGEYTGELFF
TGTGCCACAGACTCGGGGGAGTACACCGGGGAGCTGTTTTTT
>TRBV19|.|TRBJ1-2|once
CASSIGTGNYGYTF
TGTGCCAGTAGTATAGGCACAGGCAACTATGGCTACACCTTC
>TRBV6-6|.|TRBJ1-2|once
CASSYDGEKHYGYTF
TGTGCCAGCAGTTATGACGGAGAGAAGCACTATGGCTACACCTTC
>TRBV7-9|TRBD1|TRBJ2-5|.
CASSSPRDRENQETQYF
TGTGCCAGCAGCTCACCCCGGGACAGGGAAAACCAAGAGACCCAGTACTTC
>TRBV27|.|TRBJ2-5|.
CASSLSNPTYETQYF
TGTGCCAGCAGTTTATCGAATCCAACATACGAGACCCAGTACTTC
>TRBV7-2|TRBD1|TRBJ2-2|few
CASSLVGQGIRYTGELFF
TGTGCCAGCAGCTTAGTTGGACAGGGAATCCGATACACCGGGGAGCTGTTTTTT
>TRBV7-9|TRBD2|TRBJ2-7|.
CASSLEGLAVQYF
TGTGCCAGCAGCTTAGAGGGACTAGCGGTGCAGTACTTC
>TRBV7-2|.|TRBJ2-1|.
CASSLVGDPYNEQFF
TGTGCCAGCAGCTTAGTAGGAGATCCCTACAATGAGCAGTTCTTC
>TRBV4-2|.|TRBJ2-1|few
CASSQGDSNNEQFF
TGTGCCAGCAGCCAAGGTGACAGTAACAATGAGCAGTTCTTC
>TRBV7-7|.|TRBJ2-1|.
CASSLAPRGPNEQFF
TGTGCTAGCAGCTTAGCCCCTCGAGGGCCAAATGAGCAGTTCTTC
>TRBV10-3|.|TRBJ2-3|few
CAISELQDTQYF
TGTGCCATCAGTGAGCTCCAGGATACGCAGTATTTT
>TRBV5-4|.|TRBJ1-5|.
CASSLDRAQPQHF
TGTGCCAGCAGCTTGGACAGGGCCCAGCCCCAGCATTTT
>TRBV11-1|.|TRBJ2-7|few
CASSLAGGDYEQYF
TGTGCCAGCAGCTTAGCAGGAGGGGACTACGAGCAGTACTTC
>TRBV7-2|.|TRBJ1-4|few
CASSLGHSATNEKLFF
TGTGCCAGCAGCTTGGGACACTCTGCAACTAATGAAAAACTGTTTTTT
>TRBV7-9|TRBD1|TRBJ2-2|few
CASSRTGTGNIGELFF
TGTGCCAGCAGCCGAACCGGGACAGGGAATATCGGGGAGCTGTTTTTT
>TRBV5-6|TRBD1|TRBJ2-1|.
CASSPPPGQDNEQFF
TGTGCCAGCAGCCCACCACCCGGACAGGACAATGAGCAGTTCTTC
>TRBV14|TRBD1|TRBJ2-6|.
CASSQRQGAPGANVLTF
TGTGCCAGCAGCCAAAGACAGGGGGCGCCTGGGGCCAACGTCCTGACTTTC